This TCR beta chain emerged from a study of control samples from healthy donors and cancer patients. Germline loops: CDR1 SEHNR, CDR2 FQNEAQ (reference sequence). Germline trimming cut 5 bases from V and 2 bases from J; bases unmatched to any gene: 6. This CDR3 has 15 amino acids. Profiling relied on immunoSEQ multiplex PCR, and the TCRdb table lists in-frame clones only, not all of them. The sample has approximately 150,000 clones, over 95% seen once. This chain joins TRBV7-9 and TRBJ1-5; 7 bases line up with TRBD1. The sample consisted of blood. This receptor was identified in a woman in her 30s in good health. The CDR3 is CASSGGGGGNQPQHF. The CDR3 nucleotides read TGTGCCAGCAGCGGGGGAGGGGGCGGCAATCAGCCCCAGCATTTT.